The 7 T cell receptor beta chains below come from one sample, sequenced in a study of molecular identifiers for immune sequencing clone quantification. Using its own MiXCR run on the PCR reads, TCRdb lists one record per CDR3 protein. Found here are approximately 54,000 distinct CDR3 sequences, roughly 24% of them singletons; the top ten hold 1.9%. Sequencing used naive CD8+ T cells from blood, with Jurkat cell RNA spiked in. Indicated subset: FACS-sorted CD8+CD4-CCR7+CD45RA+ naive T cells. These receptors were taken from a human donor in good health. Some libraries in this study had Jurkat cell RNA spiked in.

To note about this clonotype: Possible read error: a much larger clone is one base away. J is TRBJ2-5 and V is TRBV9, with TRBD1 as a possible D gene (6 bases). CDR1 SGDLS and CDR2 YYNGEE come from the germline V gene. This CDR3 is 15 amino acids long. Trimming shortened V by 1 base and J by 1 base, and 11 bases separated the two germline ends. For the CDR3, the DNA is TGTGCCAGCAGCGTATGGACAGACCCCCAAGAGACCCAGTACTTC. This codes for CASSVWTDPQETQYF.

This clonotype was counted between two and nine times. The chain's CDR3 is CASSIVESNQPQHF. Written as DNA, the CDR3 is TGTGCCAGCAGTATAGTGGAAAGCAATCAGCCCCAGCATTTT. The genes are TRBV28 and TRBJ1-5; no clear D. The germline V gene encodes CDR1 MDHEN and CDR2 SYDVKM. The CDR3 length is 14 residues. Deletions cut 5 bases from V and 1 base from J, with 9 bases between.

The chain links TRBV5-1 to TRBJ2-2; 10 bases agree with TRBD1. The germline CDR1 and CDR2 sequences are SGHRS and YFSETQ. This CDR3 has 16 residues. The ends lost 3 bases at V and 2 bases at J; junction bases unmatched: 4. The CDR3 spells CASSYGTGANTGELFF. The DNA for the CDR3 is TGCGCCAGCAGCTACGGGACAGGGGCTAACACCGGGGAGCTGTTTTTT.

Notes on this clonotype: A much larger clone differs from this one at a single base, so this may be a read error. The rearrangement uses TRBV20-1 and TRBJ2-3; TRBD2 aligns across 12 bases. Germline CDR1 is DFQATT and CDR2 is SNEGSKA (reference sequence). The CDR3 sequence is 17 residues long. The CDR3 spells CSATSTHLAGGTATQYF. The CDR3 nucleotides read TGCAGTGCTACCTCTACCCATCTAGCGGGGGGGACAGCTACGCAGTATTTT.

This clonotype was seen at least ten times. V and J are TRBV5-1 and TRBJ2-7; D unresolved. V lost 2 bases and J lost 3, with 15 bases in between. The CDR3 loop spans 15 amino acids. The germline gives CDR1 SGHRS, CDR2 YFSETQ. CDR3 in DNA: TGCGCCAGCAGCTTCGCAGGCCCTCCGAGCTACGAGCAGTACTTC. Protein sequence: CASSFAGPPSYEQYF.

This clonotype was recorded at least ten times. The rearrangement links TRBV29-1 to TRBJ2-2; TRBD2 matches 8 bases. The V and J ends lost 3 bases and 9 bases, in that order; junction bases with no gene match: 9. CDR3 length: 14 amino acids. Germline lookup yields CDR1 SQVTM and CDR2 ANQGSEA. The CDR3 reads CSVEYREGSRELFF. CDR3 bases: TGCAGCGTTGAGTATCGGGAGGGATCCAGGGAGCTGTTTTTT.

As regards this clonotype: This sequence may be a read error, since a much larger clone differs from it by one base. CDR3 bases: TGCGCCAGCAGCTTGAAGGTCCCAACAGACGACTACACCTTC. Its translation is CASSLKVPTDDYTF. This rearrangement joins TRBV5-1 to TRBJ1-2, with D uncertain. Trimming stripped 1 base from V and 10 bases from J, with 17 bases between. CDR3 length: 14 residues. CDR1 and CDR2 from the germline V gene are SGHRS and YFSETQ.